This T cell receptor (beta chain) was observed in a study of blood T cells in healthy people across ages. Study context: For every two T cells, template switching captured about one barcoded beta molecule.

Next came a second PCR, run for about 6 to 11 cycles, which used a sample-barcoded 5' primer along with a J-beta primer mix. TCRdb reprocessed the 5' RACE reads via MiXCR and lists one record per CDR3 protein. This table has around 990,000 distinct CDR3 sequences, less than 25% appearing once. Another study also made use of these data, one on T cells of mothers and their children. This second study notes: Donors comprised a few healthy Caucasian mothers plus their six children.

This sequence originates from a girl aged 2 to 9 in good health. Sequencing input: blood.

CDR3 residues: CASSYKNGYEQYF. DNA for the CDR3: TGTGCCAGCAGTTACAAGAACGGCTACGAGCAGTACTTC. The chain has TRBV6-5 and TRBJ2-7; D gene uncertain. Germline lookup yields CDR1 MNHEY and CDR2 SVGAGI. This CDR3 is 13 amino acids long. The V and J ends lost 2 bases and 3 bases respectively, with 8 bases between them.